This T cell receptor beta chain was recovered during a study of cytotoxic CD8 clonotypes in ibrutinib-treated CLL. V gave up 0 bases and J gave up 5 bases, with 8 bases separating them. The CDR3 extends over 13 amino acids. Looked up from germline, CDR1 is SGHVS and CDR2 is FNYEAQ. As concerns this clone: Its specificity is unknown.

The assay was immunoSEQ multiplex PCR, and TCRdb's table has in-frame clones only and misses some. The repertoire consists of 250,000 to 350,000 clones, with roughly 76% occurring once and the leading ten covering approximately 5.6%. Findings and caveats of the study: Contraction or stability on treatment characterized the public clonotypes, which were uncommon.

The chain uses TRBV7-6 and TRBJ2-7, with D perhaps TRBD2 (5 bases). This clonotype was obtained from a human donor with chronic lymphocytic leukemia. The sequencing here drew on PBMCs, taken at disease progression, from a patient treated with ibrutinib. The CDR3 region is CASSLALRDEQYF. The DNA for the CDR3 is TGTGCCAGCAGCTTAGCGCTGCGGGACGAGCAGTACTTC.